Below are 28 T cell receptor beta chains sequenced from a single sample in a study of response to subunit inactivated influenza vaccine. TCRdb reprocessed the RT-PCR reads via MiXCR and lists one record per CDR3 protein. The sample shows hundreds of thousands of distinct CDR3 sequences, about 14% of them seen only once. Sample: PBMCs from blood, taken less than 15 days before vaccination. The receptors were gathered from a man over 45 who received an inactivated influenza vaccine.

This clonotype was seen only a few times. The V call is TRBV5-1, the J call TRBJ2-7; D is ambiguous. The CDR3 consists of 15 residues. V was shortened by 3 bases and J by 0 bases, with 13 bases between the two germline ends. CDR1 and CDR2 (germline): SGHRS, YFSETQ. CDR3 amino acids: CASSSGWAASYEQYF. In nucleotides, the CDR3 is TGCGCCAGCAGCTCCGGTTGGGCAGCCTCCTACGAGCAGTACTTC.

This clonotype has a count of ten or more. The CDR3 is CATSDLEQNYGYTF. In DNA form, the CDR3 reads TGTGCCACCAGTGATTTAGAACAGAACTATGGCTACACCTTC. J is TRBJ1-2 and V is TRBV24-1; D gene unclear. The CDR3 is 14 amino acids. Germline V CDR1 and CDR2: KGHDR, SFDVKD. V lost 1 base, J lost 2 bases, and 7 bases lay in between.

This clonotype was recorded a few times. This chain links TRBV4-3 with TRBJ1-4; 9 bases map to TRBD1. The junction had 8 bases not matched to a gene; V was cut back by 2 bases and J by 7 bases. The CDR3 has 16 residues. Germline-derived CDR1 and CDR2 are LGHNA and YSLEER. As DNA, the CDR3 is TGCGCCAGCAGCCAAACAATGGACAGGGGAGGTGAAAAACTGTTTTTT. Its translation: CASSQTMDRGGEKLFF.

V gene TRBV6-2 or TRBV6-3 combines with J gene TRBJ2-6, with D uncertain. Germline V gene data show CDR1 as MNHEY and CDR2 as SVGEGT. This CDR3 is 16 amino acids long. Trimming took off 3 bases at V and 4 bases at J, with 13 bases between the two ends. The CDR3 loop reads CASSYDATTGANVLTF. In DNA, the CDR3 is TGTGCCAGCAGTTATGATGCGACCACCGGGGCCAACGTCCTGACTTTC.

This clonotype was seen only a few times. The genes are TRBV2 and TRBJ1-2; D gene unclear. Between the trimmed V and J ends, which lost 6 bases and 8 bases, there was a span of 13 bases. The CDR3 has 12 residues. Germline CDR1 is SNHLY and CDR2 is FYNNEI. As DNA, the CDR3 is TGTGCCAGCAGGTTGACGGCTGGGGGCTACACCTTC. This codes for CASRLTAGGYTF.

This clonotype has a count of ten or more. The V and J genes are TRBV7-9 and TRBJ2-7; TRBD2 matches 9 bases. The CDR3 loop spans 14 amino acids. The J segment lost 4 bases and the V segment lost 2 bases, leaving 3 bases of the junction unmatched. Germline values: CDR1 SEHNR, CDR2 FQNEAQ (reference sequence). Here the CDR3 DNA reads TGTGCCAGCAGCTTATTAGCGGGAGATTACGAGCAGTACTTC. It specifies CASSLLAGDYEQYF. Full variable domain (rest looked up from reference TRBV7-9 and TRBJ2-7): DTGVSQNPRHKITKRGQNVTFRCDPISEHNRLYWYRQTLGQGPEFLTYFQNEAQLEKSRLLSDRFSAERPKGSFSTLEIQRTEQGDSAMYLCASSLLAGDYEQYFGPGTRLTVT.

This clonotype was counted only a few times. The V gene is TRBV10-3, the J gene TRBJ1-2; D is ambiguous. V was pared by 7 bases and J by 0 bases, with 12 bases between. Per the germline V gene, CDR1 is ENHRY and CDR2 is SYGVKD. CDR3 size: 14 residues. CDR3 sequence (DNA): TGTGCCATCAAGCCCCAAGGCTCTAACTATGGCTACACCTTC. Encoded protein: CAIKPQGSNYGYTF.

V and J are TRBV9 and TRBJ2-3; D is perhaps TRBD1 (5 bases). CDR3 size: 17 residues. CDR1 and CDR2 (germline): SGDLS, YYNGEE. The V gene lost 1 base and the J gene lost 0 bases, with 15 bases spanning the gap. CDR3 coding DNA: TGTGCCAGCAGCGTAAGTGGGGCCCGTCTTAGCACAGATACGCAGTATTTT. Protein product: CASSVSGARLSTDTQYF.

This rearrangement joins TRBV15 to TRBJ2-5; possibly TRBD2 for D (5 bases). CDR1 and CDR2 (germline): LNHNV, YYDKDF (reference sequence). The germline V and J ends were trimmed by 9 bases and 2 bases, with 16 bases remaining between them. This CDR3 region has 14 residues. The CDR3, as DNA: TGTGCCACGGGAGTATCACAAATTCAAGAGACCCAGTACTTC. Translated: CATGVSQIQETQYF.

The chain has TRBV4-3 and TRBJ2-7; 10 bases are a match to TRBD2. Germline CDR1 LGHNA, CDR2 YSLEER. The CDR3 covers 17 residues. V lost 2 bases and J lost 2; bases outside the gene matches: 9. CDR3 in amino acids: CASSQSTDLAGAYEQYF. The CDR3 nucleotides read TGCGCCAGCAGCCAATCAACGGACCTAGCGGGAGCCTACGAGCAGTACTTC.

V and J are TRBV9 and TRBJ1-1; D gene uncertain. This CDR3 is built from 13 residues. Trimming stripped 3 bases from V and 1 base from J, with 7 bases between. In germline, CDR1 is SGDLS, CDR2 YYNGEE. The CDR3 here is CASSDRSNTEAFF. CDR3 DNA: TGTGCCAGCAGCGATAGATCGAACACTGAAGCTTTCTTT.

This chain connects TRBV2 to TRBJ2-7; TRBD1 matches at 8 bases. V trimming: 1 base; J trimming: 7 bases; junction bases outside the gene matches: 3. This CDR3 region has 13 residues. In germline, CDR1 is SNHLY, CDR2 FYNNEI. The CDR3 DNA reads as TGTGCCAGCAGTGAAGAACAGGGGGAAGAGCAGTACTTC. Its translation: CASSEEQGEEQYF. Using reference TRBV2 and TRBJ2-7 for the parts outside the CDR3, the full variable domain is EPEVTQTPSHQVTQMGQEVILRCVPISNHLYFYWYRQILGQKVEFLVSFYNNEISEKSEIFDDQFSVERPDGSNFTLKIRSTKLEDSAMYFCASSEEQGEEQYFGPGTRLTVT.

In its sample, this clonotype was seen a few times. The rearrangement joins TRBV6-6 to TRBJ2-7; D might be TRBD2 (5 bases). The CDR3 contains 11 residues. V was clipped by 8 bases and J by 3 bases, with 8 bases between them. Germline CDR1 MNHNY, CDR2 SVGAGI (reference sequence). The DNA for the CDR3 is TGTGCCAGCGCCCGGGACTACGAGCAGTACTTC. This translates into CASARDYEQYF.

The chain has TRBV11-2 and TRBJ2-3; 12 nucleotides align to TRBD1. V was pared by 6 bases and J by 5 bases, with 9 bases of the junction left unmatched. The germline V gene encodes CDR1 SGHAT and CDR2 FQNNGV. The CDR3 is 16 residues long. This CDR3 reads CASRRPGQGAKDTQYF. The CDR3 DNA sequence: TGTGCCAGCAGACGACCGGGACAGGGGGCCAAAGATACGCAGTATTTT. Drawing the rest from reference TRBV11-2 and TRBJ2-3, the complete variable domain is EAGVAQSPRYKIIEKRQSVAFWCNPISGHATLYWYQQILGQGPKLLIQFQNNGVVDDSQLPKDRFSAERLKGVDSTLKIQPAKLEDSAVYLCASRRPGQGAKDTQYFGPGTRLTVL.

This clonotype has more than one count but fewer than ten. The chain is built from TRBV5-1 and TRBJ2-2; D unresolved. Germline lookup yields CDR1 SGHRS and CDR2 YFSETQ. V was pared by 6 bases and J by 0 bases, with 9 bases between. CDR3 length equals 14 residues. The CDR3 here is CASKRDSNTGELFF. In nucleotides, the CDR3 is TGCGCCAGCAAAAGGGATTCGAACACCGGGGAGCTGTTTTTT.

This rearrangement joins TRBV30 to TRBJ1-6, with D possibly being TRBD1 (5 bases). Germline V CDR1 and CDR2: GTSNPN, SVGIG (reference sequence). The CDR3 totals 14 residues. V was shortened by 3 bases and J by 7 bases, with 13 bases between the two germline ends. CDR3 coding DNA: TGTGCCTGGAGCCGTAATGGACAAAATTCACCCCTCCACTTT. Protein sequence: CAWSRNGQNSPLHF. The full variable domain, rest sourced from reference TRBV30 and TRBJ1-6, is SQTIHQWPATLVQPVGSPLSLECTVEGTSNPNLYWYRQAAGRGLQLLFYSVGIGQISSEVPQNLSASRPQDRQFILSSKKLLLSDSGFYLCAWSRNGQNSPLHFGNGTRLTVT.

This CDR3 reads CASRTTGTGGSYNEQFF. In DNA, the CDR3 is TGTGCCAGCAGGACAACCGGGACAGGGGGCTCCTACAATGAGCAGTTCTTC. J is TRBJ2-1 and V is TRBV12-3 or TRBV12-4, with 11 bases fitting TRBD1. The CDR3 spans 17 residues. Trimming took 6 bases from V and 0 from J; bases not matched to a gene: 7.

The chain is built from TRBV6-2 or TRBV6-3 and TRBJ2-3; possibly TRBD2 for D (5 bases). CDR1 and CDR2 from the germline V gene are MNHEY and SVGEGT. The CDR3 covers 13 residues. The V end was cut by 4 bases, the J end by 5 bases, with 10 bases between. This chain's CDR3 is CASSFGVGDTQYF. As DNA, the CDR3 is TGTGCCAGCAGTTTCGGGGTTGGAGATACGCAGTATTTT.

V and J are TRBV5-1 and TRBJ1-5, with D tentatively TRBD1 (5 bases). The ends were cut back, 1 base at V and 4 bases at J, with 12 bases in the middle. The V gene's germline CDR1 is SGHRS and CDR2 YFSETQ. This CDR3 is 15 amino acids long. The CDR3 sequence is CASSLLGTGNQPQHF. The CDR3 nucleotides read TGCGCCAGCAGCTTGTTGGGGACTGGAAATCAGCCCCAGCATTTT.

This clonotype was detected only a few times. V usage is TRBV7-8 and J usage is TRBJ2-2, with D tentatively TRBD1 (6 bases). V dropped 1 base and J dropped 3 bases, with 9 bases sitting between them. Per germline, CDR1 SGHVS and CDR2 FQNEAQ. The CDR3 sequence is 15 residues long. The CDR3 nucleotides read TGTGCCAGCAGCTTAGAGACAGGTGACACCGGGGAGCTGTTTTTT. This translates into CASSLETGDTGELFF. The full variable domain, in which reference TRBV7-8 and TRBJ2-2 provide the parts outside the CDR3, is GAGVSQSPRYKVAKRGQDVALRCDPISGHVSLFWYQQALGQGPEFLTYFQNEAQLDKSGLPSDRFFAERPEGSVSTLKIQRTQQEDSAVYLCASSLETGDTGELFFGEGSRLTVL.

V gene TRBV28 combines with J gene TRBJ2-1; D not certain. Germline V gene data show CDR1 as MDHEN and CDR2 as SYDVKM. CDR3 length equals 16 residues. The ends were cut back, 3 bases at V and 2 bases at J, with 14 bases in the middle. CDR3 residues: CASSFLPLITYNEQFF. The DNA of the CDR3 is TGTGCCAGCAGTTTCTTACCACTGATTACCTACAATGAGCAGTTCTTC.

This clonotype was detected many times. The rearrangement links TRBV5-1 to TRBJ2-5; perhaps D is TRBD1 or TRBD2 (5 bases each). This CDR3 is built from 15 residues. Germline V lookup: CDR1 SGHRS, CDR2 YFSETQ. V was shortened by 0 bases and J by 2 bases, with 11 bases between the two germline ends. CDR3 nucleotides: TGCGCCAGCAGCTTGGTCCCGGGACCGCAAGAGACCCAGTACTTC. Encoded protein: CASSLVPGPQETQYF.

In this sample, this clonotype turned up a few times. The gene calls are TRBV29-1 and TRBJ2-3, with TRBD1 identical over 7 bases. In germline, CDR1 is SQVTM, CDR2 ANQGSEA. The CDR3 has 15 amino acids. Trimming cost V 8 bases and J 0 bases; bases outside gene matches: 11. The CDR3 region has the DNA TGCAGCACCAGTCCTGGGACAGATAGCACAGATACGCAGTATTTT. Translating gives CSTSPGTDSTDTQYF.

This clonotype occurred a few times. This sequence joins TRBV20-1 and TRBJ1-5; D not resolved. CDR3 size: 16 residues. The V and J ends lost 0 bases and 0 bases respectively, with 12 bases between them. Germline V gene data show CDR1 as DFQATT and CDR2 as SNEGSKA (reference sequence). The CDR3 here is CSARDGRYYSNQPQHF. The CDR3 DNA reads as TGCAGTGCTAGAGATGGACGCTATTATAGCAATCAGCCCCAGCATTTT.

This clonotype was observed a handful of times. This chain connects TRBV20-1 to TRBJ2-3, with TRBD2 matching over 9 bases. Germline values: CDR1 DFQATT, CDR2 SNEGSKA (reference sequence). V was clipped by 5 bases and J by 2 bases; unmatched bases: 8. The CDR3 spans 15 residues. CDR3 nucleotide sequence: TGCAGTGCTTGCACCCTAGCGGGGAACACAGATACGCAGTATTTT. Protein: CSACTLAGNTDTQYF.

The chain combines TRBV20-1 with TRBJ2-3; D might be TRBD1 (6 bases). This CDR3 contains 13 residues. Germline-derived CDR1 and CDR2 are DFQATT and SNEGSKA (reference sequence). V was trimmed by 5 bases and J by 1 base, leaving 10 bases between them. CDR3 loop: CSASTGGTDTQYF. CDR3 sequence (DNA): TGCAGTGCTTCGACAGGCGGCACAGATACGCAGTATTTT.

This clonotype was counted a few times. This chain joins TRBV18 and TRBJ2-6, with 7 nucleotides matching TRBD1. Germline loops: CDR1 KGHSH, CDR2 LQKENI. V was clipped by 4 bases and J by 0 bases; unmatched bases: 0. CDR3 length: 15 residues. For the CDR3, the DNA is TGTGCCAGCTCACGACAGGGCTCTGGGGCCAACGTCCTGACTTTC. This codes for CASSRQGSGANVLTF.

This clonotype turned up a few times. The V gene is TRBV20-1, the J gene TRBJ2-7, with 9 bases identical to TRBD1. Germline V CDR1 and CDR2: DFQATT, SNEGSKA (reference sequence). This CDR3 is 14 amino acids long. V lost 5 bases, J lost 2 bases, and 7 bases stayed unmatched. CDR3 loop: CSALRDRVTYEQYF. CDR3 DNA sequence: TGCAGTGCTCTCCGGGACAGGGTAACCTACGAGCAGTACTTC.